This T cell receptor beta chain was captured in a study of cytomegalovirus exposure and HLA in healthy donors. General study points: TCR beta V- and J-gene trimming, according to a later analysis, was linked to a missense DCLRE1C variant. Reported findings show TCR beta sequences accurately forecast HLA-A and HLA-B alleles in most subjects. There were some V segments, including TRBV6-2 and TRBV6-3, excluded as indistinguishable.

The germline gives CDR1 SEHNR, CDR2 FQNEAQ (reference sequence). The CDR3 has 15 amino acids. Trimming at V came to 4 bases and at J to 6 bases, leaving 9 bases not matched to a gene. This clone was counted only a few times. Its target is unknown. The PCR was carried out with 60 Vbeta primers and 13 Jbeta primers. The protocol was immunoSEQ multiplex PCR, while the TCRdb copy is restricted to in-frame clones and leaves out a portion. In the table there are around 120,000 clones, roughly 69% of which are singletons. This clonotype originated in a woman aged 35 to 49 in good health and CMV-seropositive. Source material: PBMCs. The chain uses TRBV7-9 and TRBJ1-3, with 7 nucleotides matching TRBD1. CDR3 residues: CASSWAKGAENTIYF. The CDR3 bases are TGTGCCAGCAGCTGGGCGAAGGGGGCTGAAAACACCATATATTTT.